These 7 T cell receptor beta chains were sequenced from one sample in a study of long-term antiretroviral therapy in people with HIV. Runs used v3.0 of the immunoSEQ assay and were done at survey level. Assay used: immunoSEQ multiplex PCR; TCRdb lists only in-frame clones, some missing. The sample has roughly 14,000 clones; 80% to 90% are singletons. The sample in question was unsorted PBMCs, obtained 0.4 years after starting antiretroviral therapy. These receptors came from a young man with HIV.

The rearrangement joins TRBV9 to TRBJ2-1, with D hard to call. The CDR3 is made up of 16 amino acids. Germline lookup yields CDR1 SGDLS and CDR2 YYNGEE. V dropped 0 bases and J dropped 2 bases, with 12 bases sitting between them. The CDR3 loop reads CASSVGLVGTYNEQFF. CDR3 DNA: TGTGCCAGCAGCGTAGGCCTAGTGGGTACCTACAATGAGCAGTTCTTC.

This chain joins TRBV11-1 and TRBJ2-1; TRBD1 matches 9 bases. CDR1 is SGHAT and CDR2 is FQDESV in the germline V gene (reference sequence). V was pared by 1 base and J by 4 bases, with 5 bases of the junction left unmatched. The CDR3 runs 16 residues. The DNA of the CDR3 is TGTGCCAGCAGCTTAGTGGAGGGACAGGGTTACAATGAGCAGTTCTTC. Translated, it gives CASSLVEGQGYNEQFF.

The rearrangement links TRBV4-2 to TRBJ1-6; D might be TRBD1 (6 bases). The germline CDR1 and CDR2 sequences are LGHNA and YNFKEQ. The ends were cut back, 1 base at V and 5 bases at J, with 12 bases in the middle. The CDR3 extends over 16 amino acids. CDR3 loop: CASSQVSGVDNSPLHF. DNA of the CDR3: TGTGCCAGCAGCCAAGTCTCAGGGGTAGATAATTCACCCCTCCACTTT.

The chain has TRBV27 and TRBJ1-4; tentatively, D is TRBD1 (6 bases). The CDR3 is 13 residues long. Germline V gene sequence: CDR1 MNHEY, CDR2 SMNVEV (reference sequence). The germline V and J ends were trimmed by 5 bases and 10 bases, with 14 bases remaining between them. The CDR3 coding sequence is TGTGCCAGCAGTGGACAGTCTAAGGGAAAACTGTTTTTT. Encoded protein: CASSGQSKGKLFF.

V gene TRBV7-2 combines with J gene TRBJ2-2; D gene uncertain. Germline V lookup: CDR1 SGHTA, CDR2 FQGNSA. V lost 6 bases to trimming and J lost 7 bases, with 21 bases between them. The CDR3 extends over 16 amino acids. The CDR3 here is CASRLTWSLTYGELFF. The CDR3 nucleotides read TGTGCCAGCAGGCTTACTTGGTCCCTGACATACGGGGAGCTGTTTTTT.

The chain combines TRBV30 with TRBJ1-5; D unresolved. This CDR3 has 12 amino acids. The germline V gene has CDR1 GTSNPN and CDR2 SVGIG (reference sequence). Trimming took off 0 bases at V and 6 bases at J, with 6 bases between the two ends. The CDR3: CAWSVPGQPQHF. DNA for the CDR3: TGTGCCTGGAGTGTACCTGGTCAGCCCCAGCATTTT.

The chain's CDR3 is CASSAGTGDYEQYF. For the CDR3, the DNA is TGTGCCAGCAGTGCCGGGACAGGGGACTACGAGCAGTACTTC. V usage is TRBV6-1 and J usage is TRBJ2-7; 10 positions agree with TRBD1. V shed 4 bases and J 3 bases; nucleotides not matched to a gene: 3. Germline lookup yields CDR1 MNHNS and CDR2 SASEGT. The CDR3 runs to 14 residues.